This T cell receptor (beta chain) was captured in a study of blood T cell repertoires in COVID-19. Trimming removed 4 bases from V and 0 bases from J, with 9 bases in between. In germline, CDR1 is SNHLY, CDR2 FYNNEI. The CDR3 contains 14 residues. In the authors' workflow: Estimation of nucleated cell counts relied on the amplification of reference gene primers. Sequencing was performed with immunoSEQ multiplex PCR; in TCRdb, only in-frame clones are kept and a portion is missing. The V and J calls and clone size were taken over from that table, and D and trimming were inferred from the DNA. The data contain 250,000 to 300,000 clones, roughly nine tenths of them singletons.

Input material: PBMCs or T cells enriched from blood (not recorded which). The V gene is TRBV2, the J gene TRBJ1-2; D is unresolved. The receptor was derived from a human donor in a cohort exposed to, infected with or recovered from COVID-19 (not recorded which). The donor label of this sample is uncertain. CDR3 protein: CASSGNGANYGYTF. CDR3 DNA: TGTGCCAGCAGTGGTAACGGAGCTAACTATGGCTACACCTTC.